This T cell receptor (beta chain) was documented in a study of cytomegalovirus exposure and HLA in healthy donors. Study outcomes and limitations: The investigators catalogued some 160 TCR beta chains as cytomegalovirus-associated. In vitro data verified three CMV-associated chains as specific for CMV antigens.

CDR3 length: 14 amino acids. The germline CDR1 and CDR2 sequences are SGHRS and YFSETQ. The V end lost 0 bases, the J end lost 4 bases, and 8 bases lay between the germline ends. Measured with immunoSEQ multiplex PCR; TCRdb has only the in-frame clones, and not every one. The repertoire holds around 58,000 clones, with around nine tenths as singletons. Regarding this clone: Its target is not known.

The chain recombines TRBV5-1 with TRBJ2-1; D call uncertain. Sequencing was done on a sample of PBMCs. The TCR sequence derives from a woman between 18 and 29 years old in good health and CMV-seronegative. CDR3 bases: TGCGCCAGCAGCTTGGGACTGGAGTACAATGAGCAGTTCTTC. It yields the protein CASSLGLEYNEQFF.